This T cell receptor (beta chain) appears in the sequencing data of a study of blood T cell repertoires in COVID-19. Profiled with immunoSEQ multiplex PCR; TCRdb holds only in-frame clones, not every one. The sample includes 200,000 to 250,000 clones, roughly nine tenths of them seen just once. V shed 4 bases and J 1 base; nucleotides not matched to a gene: 11. Germline V CDR1 and CDR2: SGHTA, FQGNSA. This CDR3 contains 18 residues. Participant age was roughly 18 to 89 years, and participants resided in 20 to 30 US areas. Donors of Cohort 3 who recovered were those that had two negative PCRs, clearance, or symptom resolution.

The receptor comes from a woman between 25 and 40 years old who had recovered from COVID-19. Sample: PBMCs or T cells enriched from blood (not recorded which). The chain links TRBV7-2 to TRBJ1-1, with 11 bases that match TRBD1. DNA for the CDR3: TGTGCCAGCAGCTCCCCCGGGACAGGGGGTCTGGGGAACACTGAAGCTTTCTTT. The encoded protein is CASSSPGTGGLGNTEAFF.